The source of this T cell receptor (beta chain) is a study of blood T cells in healthy people across ages. A sample-barcoded 5' primer and a J-beta primer mix were used in a second PCR of roughly 6 to 11 cycles. MiXCR, applied by TCRdb to the 5' RACE reads, yields one record per CDR3 protein. Here the sample spans roughly 1.9 million distinct CDR3 sequences, around 42% being singletons. CDR1 MDHEN and CDR2 SYDVKM come from the germline V gene. CDR3 length: 15 amino acids. V was clipped by 6 bases and J by 4 bases; unmatched bases: 8. The specimen sequenced was blood. The V call is TRBV28, the J call TRBJ2-3, with TRBD2 identical over 9 bases. This TCR was sampled from a human donor in good health. In DNA, the CDR3 is TGTGCCAGCAGCTCGACTAGCGGTTACGCAGATACGCAGTATTTT. Its translation: CASSSTSGYADTQYF.